The entry below gives a single TCR beta chain sequence along with its context. This CDR3 has 14 residues. V lost 0 bases and J lost 4, with 7 bases in between. The germline V gene encodes CDR1 KGHSH and CDR2 LQKENI. Original analysis: Amplification of reference gene primers provided the estimated nucleated cell counts. Measured with immunoSEQ multiplex PCR; TCRdb has only the in-frame clones, and not every one. D and trimming come from the DNA, and the V and J calls and clone size come from that table. In the table there are 150,000 to 200,000 clones, around nine tenths of which are singletons. The data were obtained in a study of blood T cell repertoires in COVID-19. Background on the study: Spain, Italy and the United States supplied samples that represented acute and convalescent COVID-19. PBMCs, B-cell-depleted T cells, or T cells provided the cDNA or gDNA that made up the material.

The sequencing sample was made of peripheral blood. The rearrangement joins TRBV18 to TRBJ2-1; D not resolved. The receptor's source is a man between 70 and 80 years old with acute or convalescent COVID-19. Here the CDR3 reads CASSPPPSYNEQFF. The CDR3 DNA is TGTGCCAGCTCACCACCGCCTAGTTACAATGAGCAGTTCTTC.